This TCR beta chain was retrieved from a study of blood T cell repertoires in COVID-19. Across the whole study: Acute-phase and convalescent COVID-19 samples originated in the United States, Italy and Spain.

Sequencing was performed with immunoSEQ multiplex PCR; in TCRdb, only in-frame clones are kept and a portion is missing. The sample yields 250,000 to 300,000 clones, about nine tenths seen once. Germline assignment: CDR1 LGHDT and CDR2 YNNKEL (reference sequence). This CDR3 contains 14 residues. Trimming took 4 bases from V and 4 from J; bases not matched to a gene: 1. Sequencing was performed on PBMCs or T cells enriched from blood (not recorded which). This TCR was sampled from a woman aged 25-40 years who had recovered from COVID-19. The genes are TRBV3-1 (or the pseudogene TRBV3-2) and TRBJ2-3, with 11 bases fitting TRBD2. The CDR3 nucleotides are TGTGCCAGCAGCCGACTAGCGGGGCCAGATACGCAGTATTTT. Residues: CASSRLAGPDTQYF.